This TCR beta chain is from a study of blood T cell repertoires in COVID-19. Study in general: Samples came from the United States, Italy and Spain, spanning acute and convalescent COVID-19. Sources were T cells, B-cell-depleted T cells, or PBMCs; the material itself was cDNA or gDNA.

With V trimmed by 0 bases and J by 7 bases, 7 bases remained unmatched. The CDR3 sequence is 15 residues long. CDR1 and CDR2 (germline): SGHDT, YYEEEE. Original analysis: Amplification of reference gene primers was used by the study to estimate nucleated cell counts. Sequencing was performed with immunoSEQ multiplex PCR; in TCRdb, only in-frame clones are kept and a portion is missing. The V and J calls and the clone size are those of that table, but D and trimming were determined from the DNA. The sample has around 69,000 clones, around four fifths seen once. This receptor was identified in a woman in her fifties or sixties with acute or convalescent COVID-19. The material sequenced was peripheral blood. The V gene is TRBV5-6, the J gene TRBJ1-5, with 7 positions matching TRBD1. The chain's CDR3 is CASSLGQGPGQPQHF. The CDR3 nucleotides are TGTGCCAGCAGCTTGGGACAGGGTCCGGGGCAGCCCCAGCATTTT.